Detailed here is one T cell receptor (beta chain). Its antigen is currently unknown. The data were obtained in a study of T cell responses to AZD1222 COVID-19 vaccine. Study details: Both about-4-week and about-12-week second-dose recipients were combined.

Broader study findings: Repertoires were sampled only after the peak T cell response. Clonal diversity was possibly underestimated; the donors were predominantly white British and more often female.

Libraries were prepared by immunoSEQ multiplex PCR; TCRdb keeps only in-frame clonotypes and omits some of them. The sample consists of roughly 150,000 clones, around 88% of them appearing once. The material sequenced was peripheral blood, taken on day 0 of AZD1222 vaccination. This TCR was recovered from an adult in good health.

DNA for the CDR3: TGTGCCAGTGGGGGATTCACTGAAGCTTTCTTT. As protein: CASGGFTEAFF. The chain combines TRBV19 with TRBJ1-1, with D maybe TRBD1 (5 bases). The germline V and J ends were trimmed by 8 bases and 4 bases, with 8 bases remaining between them. CDR1 LNHDA and CDR2 SQIVND come from the germline V gene (reference sequence). The CDR3 covers 11 residues. Together with reference TRBV19 and TRBJ1-1, the CDR3 gives the full variable domain: DGGITQSPKYLFRKEGQNVTLSCEQNLNHDAMYWYRQDPGQGLRLIYYSQIVNDFQKGDIAEGYSVSREKKESFPLTVTSAQKNPTAFYLCASGGFTEAFFGQGTRLTVV.